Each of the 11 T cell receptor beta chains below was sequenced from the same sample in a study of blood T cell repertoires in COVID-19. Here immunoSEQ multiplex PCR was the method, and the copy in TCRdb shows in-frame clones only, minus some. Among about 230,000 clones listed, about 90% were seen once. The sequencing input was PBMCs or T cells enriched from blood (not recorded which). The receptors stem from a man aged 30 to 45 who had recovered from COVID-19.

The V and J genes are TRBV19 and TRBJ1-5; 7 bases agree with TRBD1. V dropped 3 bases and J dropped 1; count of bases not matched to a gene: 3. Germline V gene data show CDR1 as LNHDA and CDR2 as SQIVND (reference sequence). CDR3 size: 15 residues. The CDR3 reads CASSMGTASNQPQHF. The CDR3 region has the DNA TGTGCCAGTAGTATGGGGACAGCCAGCAATCAGCCCCAGCATTTT.

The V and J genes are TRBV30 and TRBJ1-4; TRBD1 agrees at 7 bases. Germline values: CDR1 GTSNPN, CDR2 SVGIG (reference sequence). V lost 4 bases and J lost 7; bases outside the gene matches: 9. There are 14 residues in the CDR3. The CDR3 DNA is TGTGCCTGGAACAGGGGCTGGGATGGTGAAAAACTGTTTTTT. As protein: CAWNRGWDGEKLFF.

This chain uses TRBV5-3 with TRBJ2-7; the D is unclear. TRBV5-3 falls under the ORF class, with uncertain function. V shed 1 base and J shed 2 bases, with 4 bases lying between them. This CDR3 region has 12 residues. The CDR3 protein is CARSLRAYEQYF. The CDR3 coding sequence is TGTGCCAGAAGCTTGAGAGCCTACGAGCAGTACTTC.

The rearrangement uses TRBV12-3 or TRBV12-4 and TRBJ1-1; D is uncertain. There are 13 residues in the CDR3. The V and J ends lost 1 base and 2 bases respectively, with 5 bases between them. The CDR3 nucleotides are TGTGCCAGCAGTTTAGTTCCAAACACTGAAGCTTTCTTT. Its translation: CASSLVPNTEAFF.

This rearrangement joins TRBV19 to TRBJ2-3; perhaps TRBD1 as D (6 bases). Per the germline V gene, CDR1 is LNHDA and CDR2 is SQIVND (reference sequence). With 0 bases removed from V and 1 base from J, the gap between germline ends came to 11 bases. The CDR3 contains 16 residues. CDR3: CASSIDPPGGTDTQYF. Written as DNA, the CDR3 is TGTGCCAGTAGTATAGATCCCCCAGGGGGCACAGATACGCAGTATTTT.

Written as DNA, the CDR3 is TGTGCCAGTAGTATAGGACACACTAATGAAAAACTGTTTTTT. Translating it yields CASSIGHTNEKLFF. The chain carries TRBV19 and TRBJ1-4; D is unresolved. Trimming pared 1 base from V and 2 bases from J, leaving 5 bases between. The germline CDR1 and CDR2 sequences are LNHDA and SQIVND (reference sequence). The length of the CDR3 is 14 residues. The complete variable domain, with remaining parts taken from reference TRBV19 and TRBJ1-4, reads DGGITQSPKYLFRKEGQNVTLSCEQNLNHDAMYWYRQDPGQGLRLIYYSQIVNDFQKGDIAEGYSVSREKKESFPLTVTSAQKNPTAFYLCASSIGHTNEKLFFGSGTQLSVL.

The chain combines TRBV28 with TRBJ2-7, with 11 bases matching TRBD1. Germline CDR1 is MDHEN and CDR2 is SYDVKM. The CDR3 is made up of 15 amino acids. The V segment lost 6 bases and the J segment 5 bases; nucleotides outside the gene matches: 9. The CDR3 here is CASRRADRGRDEQYF. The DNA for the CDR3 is TGTGCCAGCAGGCGCGCGGACAGGGGGCGCGACGAGCAGTACTTC.

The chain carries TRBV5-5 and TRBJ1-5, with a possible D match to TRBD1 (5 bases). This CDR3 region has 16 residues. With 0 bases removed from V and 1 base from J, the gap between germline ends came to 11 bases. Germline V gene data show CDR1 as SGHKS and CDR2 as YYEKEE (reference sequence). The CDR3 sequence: CASSLDQGESNQPQHF. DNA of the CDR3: TGTGCCAGCAGCTTGGATCAGGGTGAGAGCAATCAGCCCCAGCATTTT.

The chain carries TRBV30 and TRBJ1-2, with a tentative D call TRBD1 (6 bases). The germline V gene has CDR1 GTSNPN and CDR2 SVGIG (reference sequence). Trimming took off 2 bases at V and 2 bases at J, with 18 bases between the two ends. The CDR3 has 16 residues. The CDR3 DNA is TGTGCCTGGAGTCGAACCGGGACACCGAAAAACTATGGCTACACCTTC. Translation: CAWSRTGTPKNYGYTF.

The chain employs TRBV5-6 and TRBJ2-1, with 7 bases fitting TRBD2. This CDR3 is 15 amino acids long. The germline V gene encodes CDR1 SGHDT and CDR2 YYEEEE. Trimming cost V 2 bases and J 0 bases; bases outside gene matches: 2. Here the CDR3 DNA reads TGTGCCAGCAGCTTAGCGGGGACCTCCTACAATGAGCAGTTCTTC. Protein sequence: CASSLAGTSYNEQFF.

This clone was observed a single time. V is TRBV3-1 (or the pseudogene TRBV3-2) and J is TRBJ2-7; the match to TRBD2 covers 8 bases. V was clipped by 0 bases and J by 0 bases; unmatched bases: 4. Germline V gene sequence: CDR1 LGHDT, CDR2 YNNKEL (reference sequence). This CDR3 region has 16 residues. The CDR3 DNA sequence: TGTGCCAGCAGCCAAGATCTGAGCGGGAGCTCCTACGAGCAGTACTTC. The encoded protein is CASSQDLSGSSYEQYF.